This entry is about one T cell receptor beta chain. These data originate in a study of shared clonotypes between healthy human individuals. The germline V gene has CDR1 SNHLY and CDR2 FYNNEI. This CDR3 contains 14 residues. V was clipped by 6 bases and J by 9 bases, with 18 bases between them. This table comes from immunoSEQ multiplex PCR, and its TCRdb copy is limited to in-frame clones, with some not included. The sample lists some 300,000 clones, around 70% seen once, with 8% to 13% in the top ten. The chain uses TRBV2 and TRBJ1-5; a possible D gene is TRBD1 (6 bases). The TCR was taken from a man aged 30-40 years in good health. What was sequenced was memory CD4+ T cells sorted from blood. Subset: CD45RA-negative fraction. The CDR3 loop reads CASREMGGAGPQHF. The CDR3 nucleotides are TGTGCCAGCAGGGAGATGGGGGGCGCTGGGCCCCAGCATTTT.